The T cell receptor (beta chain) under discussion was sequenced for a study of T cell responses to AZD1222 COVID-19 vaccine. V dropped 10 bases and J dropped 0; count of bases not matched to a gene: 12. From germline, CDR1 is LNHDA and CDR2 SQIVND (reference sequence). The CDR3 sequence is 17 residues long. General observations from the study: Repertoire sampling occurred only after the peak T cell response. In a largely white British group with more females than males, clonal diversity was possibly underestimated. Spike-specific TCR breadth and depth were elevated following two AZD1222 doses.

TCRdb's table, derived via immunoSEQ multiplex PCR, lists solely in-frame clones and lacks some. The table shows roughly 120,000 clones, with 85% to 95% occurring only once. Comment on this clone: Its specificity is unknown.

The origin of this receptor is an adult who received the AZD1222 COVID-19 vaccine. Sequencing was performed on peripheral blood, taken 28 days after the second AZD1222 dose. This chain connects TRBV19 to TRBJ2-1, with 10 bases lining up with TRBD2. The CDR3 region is CATQPGGLAVSYNEQFF. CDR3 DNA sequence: TGTGCCACCCAACCGGGAGGACTAGCGGTCTCCTACAATGAGCAGTTCTTC.